These 3 T cell receptor beta chains originate from one sample sequenced in a study of blood T cell repertoires in COVID-19. Profiled with immunoSEQ multiplex PCR; TCRdb holds only in-frame clones, not every one. The sample has about 250,000 clones, around 84% seen once. The material sequenced was PBMCs or T cells enriched from blood (not recorded which). Every receptor here comes from a middle-aged man who had recovered from COVID-19.

The chain combines TRBV4-3 with TRBJ2-1; possibly TRBD2 for D (6 bases). V was cut by 4 bases and J by 7 bases, with 20 bases left in between. Germline V gene data show CDR1 as LGHNA and CDR2 as YSLEER. This CDR3 is 16 amino acids long. CDR3 in amino acids: CASSPQPSETRNEQFF. In nucleotides, the CDR3 is TGCGCCAGCAGCCCCCAGCCCTCCGAGACTAGAAATGAGCAGTTCTTC.

The CDR3: CASSFKAGMGNTEAFF. CDR3 DNA: TGTGCCAGCAGCTTTAAGGCAGGGATGGGGAACACTGAAGCTTTCTTT. The J gene is TRBJ1-1, the V gene TRBV5-4, with a possible D match to TRBD1 (5 bases). The length of the CDR3 is 16 residues. Germline loops: CDR1 SGHNT, CDR2 YYREEE (reference sequence). Trimming removed 2 bases at V and 1 base at J, with 15 bases between.

V and J are TRBV6-1 and TRBJ1-4; no reliable D call. This CDR3 comprises 15 residues. Per the germline V gene, CDR1 is MNHNS and CDR2 is SASEGT. V was trimmed by 1 base and J by 17 bases, leaving 23 bases between them. The CDR3 DNA follows: TGTGCCAGCAGTGAAGAGGAGACCCGACTGCGGGCGGATTTTTTT. Translating it yields CASSEEETRLRADFF.